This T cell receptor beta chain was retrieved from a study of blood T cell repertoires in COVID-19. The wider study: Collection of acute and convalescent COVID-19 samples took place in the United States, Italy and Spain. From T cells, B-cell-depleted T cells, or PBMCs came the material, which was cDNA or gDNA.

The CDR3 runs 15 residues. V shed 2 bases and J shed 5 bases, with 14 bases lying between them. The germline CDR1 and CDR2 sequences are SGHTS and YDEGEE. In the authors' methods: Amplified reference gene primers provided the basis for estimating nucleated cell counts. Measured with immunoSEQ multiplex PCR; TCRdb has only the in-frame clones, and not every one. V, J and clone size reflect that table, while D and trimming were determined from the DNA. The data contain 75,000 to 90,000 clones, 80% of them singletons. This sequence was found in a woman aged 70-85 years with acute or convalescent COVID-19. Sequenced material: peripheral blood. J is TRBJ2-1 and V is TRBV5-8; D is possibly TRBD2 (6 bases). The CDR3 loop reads CASSFLGGNDNEQFF. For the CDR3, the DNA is TGTGCCAGCAGCTTCCTCGGCGGGAACGACAATGAGCAGTTCTTC.